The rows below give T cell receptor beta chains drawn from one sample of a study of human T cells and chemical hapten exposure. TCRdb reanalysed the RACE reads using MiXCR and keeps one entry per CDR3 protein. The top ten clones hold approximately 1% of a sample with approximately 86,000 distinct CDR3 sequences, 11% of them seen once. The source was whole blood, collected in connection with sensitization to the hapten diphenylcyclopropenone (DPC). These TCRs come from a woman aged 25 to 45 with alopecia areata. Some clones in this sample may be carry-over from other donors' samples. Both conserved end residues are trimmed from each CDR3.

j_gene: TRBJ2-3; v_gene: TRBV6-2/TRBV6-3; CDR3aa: ASRLAGETDTQY
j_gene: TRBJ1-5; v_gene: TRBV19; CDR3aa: ASSPGVNQPQH
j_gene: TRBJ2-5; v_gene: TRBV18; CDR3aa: ASSRGTGAETQY
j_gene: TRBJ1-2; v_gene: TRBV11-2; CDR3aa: ASSFGQGYGYT
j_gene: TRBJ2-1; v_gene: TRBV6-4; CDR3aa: ASSDWLAGGLDEQF
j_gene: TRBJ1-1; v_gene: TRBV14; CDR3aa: ASSPTFINTEAF
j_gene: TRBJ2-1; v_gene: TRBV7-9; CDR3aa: ASSFFSGGRNEQF
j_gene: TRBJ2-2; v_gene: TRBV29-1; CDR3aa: SVRAGTADTGELF
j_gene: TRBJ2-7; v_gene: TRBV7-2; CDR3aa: ASSPTGYAYEQY
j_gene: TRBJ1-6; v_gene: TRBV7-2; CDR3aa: ASSLGAGSAPLH
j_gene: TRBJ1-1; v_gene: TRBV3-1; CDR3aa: ASRTGGGEAF
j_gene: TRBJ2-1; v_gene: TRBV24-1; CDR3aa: ATSRAGGFYNEQF
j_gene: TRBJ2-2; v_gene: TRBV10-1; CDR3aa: ASSVQETGELF
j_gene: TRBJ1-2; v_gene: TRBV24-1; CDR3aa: ATRDTGSWGYT
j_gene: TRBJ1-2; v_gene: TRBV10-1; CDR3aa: ASRLLGQQETHYGYT
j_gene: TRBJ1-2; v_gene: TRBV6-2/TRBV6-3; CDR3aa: ASSYTVGGYT
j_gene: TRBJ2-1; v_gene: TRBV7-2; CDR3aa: ASSSKREPYNEQF
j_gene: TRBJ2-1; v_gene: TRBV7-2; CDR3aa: ASSLGGTGRI
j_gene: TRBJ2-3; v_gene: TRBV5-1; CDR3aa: ASSILAGPTDTQY
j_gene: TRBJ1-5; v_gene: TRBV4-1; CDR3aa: ASSQDKALRQPQH
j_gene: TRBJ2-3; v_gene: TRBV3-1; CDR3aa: ASSQGRLAGWITDTQY
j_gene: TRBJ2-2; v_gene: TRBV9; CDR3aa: ASSVVFGGPNTGELF
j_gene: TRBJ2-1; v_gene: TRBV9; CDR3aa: ASSVPSSNDNEQF
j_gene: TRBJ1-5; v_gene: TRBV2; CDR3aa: ASKGRTSNQPQH
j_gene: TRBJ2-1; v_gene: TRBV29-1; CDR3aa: SVVGLAGGNEQF
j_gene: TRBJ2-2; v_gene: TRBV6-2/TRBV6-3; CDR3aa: ASSSLGARTGELF
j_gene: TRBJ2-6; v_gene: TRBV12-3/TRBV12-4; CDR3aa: ASSAGGNGANVLT
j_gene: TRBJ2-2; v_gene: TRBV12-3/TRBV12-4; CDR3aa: ASSANLGRTGELF
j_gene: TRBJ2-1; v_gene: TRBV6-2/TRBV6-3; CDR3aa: ASKATPGLAGIGHNEQF
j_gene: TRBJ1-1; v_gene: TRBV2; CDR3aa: ASSEELNTEAF
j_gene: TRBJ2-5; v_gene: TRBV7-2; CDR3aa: ASSTRNSQETQY
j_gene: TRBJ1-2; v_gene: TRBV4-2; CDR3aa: ASSQGRPLYYGYT
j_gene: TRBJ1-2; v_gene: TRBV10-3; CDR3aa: AISESRPLRNGYT
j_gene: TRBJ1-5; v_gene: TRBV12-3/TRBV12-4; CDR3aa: ASSRTGGPQH
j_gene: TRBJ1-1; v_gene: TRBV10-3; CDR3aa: AIRIQSPDTEAF
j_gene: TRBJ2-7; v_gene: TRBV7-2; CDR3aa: ASSQGYGLGYEQY
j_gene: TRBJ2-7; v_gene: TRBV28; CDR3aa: ASRGGHEQY
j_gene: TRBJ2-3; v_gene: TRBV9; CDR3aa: ASSVVRTPGDTQY
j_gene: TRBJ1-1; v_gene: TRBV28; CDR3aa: ASVWGAGTEAF
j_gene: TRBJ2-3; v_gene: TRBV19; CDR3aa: ASQRTRADTQY
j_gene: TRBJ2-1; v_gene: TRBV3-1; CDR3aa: ASSFRTAGNEQF
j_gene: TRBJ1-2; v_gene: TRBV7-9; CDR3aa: ASSPNPNYGYT
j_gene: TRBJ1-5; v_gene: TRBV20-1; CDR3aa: SASAGRVGQPQH
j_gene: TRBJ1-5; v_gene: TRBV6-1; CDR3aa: ASSEAYNQPQH
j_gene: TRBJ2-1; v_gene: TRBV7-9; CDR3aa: ASSPRDRGGHNEQF
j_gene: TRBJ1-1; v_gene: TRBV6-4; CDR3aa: ASSAIPGITEAF
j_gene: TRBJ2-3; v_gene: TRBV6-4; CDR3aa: ASSDGLAGSTDTQY
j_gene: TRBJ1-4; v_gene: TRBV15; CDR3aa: ATSIVPQGARGEKLF
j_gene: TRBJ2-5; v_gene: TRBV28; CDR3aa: ASRGQVPETQY
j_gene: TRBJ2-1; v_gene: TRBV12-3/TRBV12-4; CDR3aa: ASSGTSGTTRF